Listed below are T cell receptor beta chains from one sample, sequenced in a study of blood T cell repertoires in COVID-19. The repertoire was sequenced with immunoSEQ multiplex PCR; TCRdb's copy has only in-frame clones and lacks some. This sample has some 140,000 clones, with under 90% found just once. The sample comprised PBMCs or T cells enriched from blood (not recorded which). The source is a man aged 40-55 years with acute COVID-19. CDR3s include the opening cysteine and the closing phenylalanine or tryptophan. Fields, in order: V gene, J gene, D gene, clone size, CDR3 protein, CDR3 DNA. A D gene is named only where the DNA matches it firmly. Expanded clones are given a class, and other clones once, few, many or no size at all.

V: TRBV29-1
J: TRBJ1-2
D: TRBD1
size: .
CDR3: CSVGDRQYGYTF
DNA: TGCAGCGTTGGGGACAGACAATATGGCTACACCTTC

V: TRBV19
J: TRBJ1-1
D: .
size: .
CDR3: CASSWGGNTEAFF
DNA: TGTGCCAGTAGTTGGGGAGGGAACACTGAAGCTTTCTTT

V: TRBV7-9
J: TRBJ1-2
D: TRBD1
size: .
CDR3: CASSSQGNGYTF
DNA: TGTGCCAGCAGCTCACAGGGGAACGGCTACACCTTC

V: TRBV27
J: TRBJ1-1
D: .
size: .
CDR3: CASSLQRDTEAFF
DNA: TGTGCCAGCAGTTTACAGAGGGACACTGAAGCTTTCTTT

V: TRBV7-9
J: TRBJ2-7
D: TRBD2
size: few
CDR3: CASSLSGNSYEQYF
DNA: TGTGCCAGCAGCTTAAGCGGGAACTCCTACGAGCAGTACTTC

V: TRBV7-3
J: TRBJ2-1
D: TRBD2
size: .
CDR3: CASSLLAGGANEQFF
DNA: TGTGCCAGCAGCCTACTAGCGGGAGGGGCCAATGAGCAGTTCTTC

V: TRBV11-1
J: TRBJ2-3
D: .
size: .
CDR3: CASSPPGGKKDTQYF
DNA: TGTGCCAGCAGCCCCCCCGGCGGGAAAAAGGATACGCAGTATTTT

V: TRBV11-1
J: TRBJ2-7
D: .
size: .
CDR3: CASPLGAELQYF
DNA: TGTGCCAGCCCCTTGGGGGCCGAGTTGCAGTACTTC

V: TRBV27
J: TRBJ2-7
D: .
size: .
CDR3: CASSTDPFYEQYF
DNA: TGTGCCAGCAGCACTGATCCATTCTACGAGCAGTACTTC

V: TRBV30
J: TRBJ1-2
D: .
size: .
CDR3: CAWSTTGNYGYTF
DNA: TGTGCCTGGAGTACCACAGGGAACTATGGCTACACCTTC

V: TRBV19
J: TRBJ1-1
D: .
size: .
CDR3: CASNPLGAPNTEAFF
DNA: TGTGCCAGTAACCCTCTAGGGGCGCCGAACACTGAAGCTTTCTTT

V: TRBV2
J: TRBJ1-1
D: .
size: .
CDR3: CASSERGKNTEAFF
DNA: TGTGCCAGCAGTGAGAGGGGGAAGAACACTGAAGCTTTCTTT

V: TRBV6-5
J: TRBJ1-6
D: TRBD1
size: .
CDR3: CASSVDRVNSSPLHF
DNA: TGTGCCAGCAGCGTTGACAGGGTTAATAGTTCACCCCTCCACTTT

V: TRBV19
J: TRBJ1-3
D: .
size: .
CDR3: CASSLWTVGNTIYF
DNA: TGTGCCAGTAGTCTCTGGACAGTTGGAAACACCATATATTTT

V: TRBV7-9
J: TRBJ2-3
D: TRBD1
size: .
CDR3: CASSFDGTGGTDTQYF
DNA: TGTGCCAGCAGCTTCGACGGGACAGGGGGCACAGATACGCAGTATTTT

V: TRBV11-2
J: TRBJ2-1
D: .
size: .
CDR3: CASSLRTGYSYNEQFF
DNA: TGTGCCAGCAGCTTACGTACAGGTTACTCCTACAATGAGCAGTTCTTC

V: TRBV13
J: TRBJ1-5
D: .
size: .
CDR3: CASSSGGDNQPQHF
DNA: TGTGCCAGCAGCTCGGGAGGCGACAATCAGCCCCAGCATTTT

V: TRBV2
J: TRBJ1-3
D: .
size: .
CDR3: CASNTGSGNTIYF
DNA: TGTGCCAGCAATACAGGCTCTGGAAACACCATATATTTT

V: TRBV9
J: TRBJ2-5
D: TRBD2
size: .
CDR3: CASSPGTSQATETQYF
DNA: TGTGCCAGCAGCCCTGGGACTAGCCAAGCAACTGAGACCCAGTACTTC

V: TRBV28
J: TRBJ2-2
D: .
size: few
CDR3: CASSWAVTGELFF
DNA: TGTGCCAGCAGTTGGGCTGTCACCGGGGAGCTGTTTTTT

V: TRBV6-5
J: TRBJ1-2
D: TRBD1
size: .
CDR3: CASMTGTGLNYGYTF
DNA: TGTGCCAGCATGACCGGGACAGGGCTTAACTATGGCTACACCTTC

V: TRBV5-6
J: TRBJ1-3
D: .
size: .
CDR3: CASSSFTRDTRDTIYF
DNA: TGTGCCAGCAGCTCCTTCACCCGGGACACCCGGGACACCATATATTTT

V: TRBV27
J: TRBJ1-3
D: TRBD1
size: .
CDR3: CASSSRGPGNTIYF
DNA: TGTGCCAGCAGCAGCAGGGGGCCCGGAAACACCATATATTTT

V: TRBV28
J: TRBJ2-2
D: TRBD1
size: .
CDR3: CASSLQQGDTGELFF
DNA: TGTGCCAGCAGTTTGCAACAGGGGGACACCGGGGAGCTGTTTTTT

V: TRBV19
J: TRBJ1-5
D: .
size: few
CDR3: CASSPARVQPQHF
DNA: TGTGCCAGTAGTCCAGCCAGGGTCCAGCCCCAGCATTTT

V: TRBV24-1
J: TRBJ2-1
D: TRBD1
size: once
CDR3: CATSDLGGEKDEQFF
DNA: TGTGCCACCAGTGATTTAGGGGGCGAGAAGGATGAGCAGTTCTTC